This T cell receptor beta chain was identified in a study of cytomegalovirus exposure and HLA in healthy donors. General study points: Among donors in an Asian-associated ancestry cluster, a later analysis reportedly found fewer N-insertions than the approximately 700-donor mean. A previous analysis found most TCR beta V segments productive roughly 87% or roughly 30% of the time.

Germline assignment: CDR1 SEHNR and CDR2 FQNEAQ (reference sequence). Between the trimmed V and J ends, which lost 1 base and 1 base, there was a span of 10 bases. The CDR3 spans 15 residues. PCR primers comprised 60 Vbeta and 13 Jbeta primers. Clones were sequenced by immunoSEQ multiplex PCR, and TCRdb holds only the in-frame ones, with some missing. The sample records approximately 120,000 clones, roughly 82% being singletons. As concerns this clone: Its antigen is unknown.

V is TRBV7-9 and J is TRBJ1-1, with unresolved D. The sequence was obtained from a woman aged 60-70 years in good health and CMV-seropositive. The specimen was PBMCs. CDR3 sequence (DNA): TGTGCCAGCAGCTTAGGGCAGGTTCGGAACACTGAAGCTTTCTTT. Residues: CASSLGQVRNTEAFF.